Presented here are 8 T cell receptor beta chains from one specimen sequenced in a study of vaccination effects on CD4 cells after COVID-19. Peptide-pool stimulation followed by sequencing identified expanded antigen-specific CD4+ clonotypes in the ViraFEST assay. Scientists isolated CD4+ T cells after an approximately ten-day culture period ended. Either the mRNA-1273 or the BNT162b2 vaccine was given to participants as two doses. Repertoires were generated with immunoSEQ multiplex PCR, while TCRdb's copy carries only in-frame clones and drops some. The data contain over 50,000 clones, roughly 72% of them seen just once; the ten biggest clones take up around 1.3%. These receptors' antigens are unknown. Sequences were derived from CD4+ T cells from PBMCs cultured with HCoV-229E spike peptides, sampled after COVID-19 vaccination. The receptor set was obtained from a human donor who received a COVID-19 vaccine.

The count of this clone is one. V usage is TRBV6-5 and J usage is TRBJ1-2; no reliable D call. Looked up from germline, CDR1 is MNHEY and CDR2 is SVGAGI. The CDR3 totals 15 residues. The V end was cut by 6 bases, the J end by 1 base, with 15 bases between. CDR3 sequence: CASSTALGSNYGYTF. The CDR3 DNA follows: TGTGCCAGCAGCACGGCCCTGGGCAGTAACTATGGCTACACCTTC.

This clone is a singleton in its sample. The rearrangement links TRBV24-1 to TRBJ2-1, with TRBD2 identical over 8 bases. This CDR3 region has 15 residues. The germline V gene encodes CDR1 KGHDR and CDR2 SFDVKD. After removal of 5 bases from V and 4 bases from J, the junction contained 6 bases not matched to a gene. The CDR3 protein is CATSVVIAGYNEQFF. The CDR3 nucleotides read TGTGCCACCAGTGTGGTGATAGCGGGGTACAATGAGCAGTTCTTC.

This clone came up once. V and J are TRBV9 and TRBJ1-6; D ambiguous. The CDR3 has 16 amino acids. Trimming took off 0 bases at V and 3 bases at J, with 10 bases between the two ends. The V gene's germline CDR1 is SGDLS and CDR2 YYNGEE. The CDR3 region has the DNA TGTGCCAGCAGCGTAGGGCCGATCGGCTATAATTCACCCCTCCACTTT. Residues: CASSVGPIGYNSPLHF.

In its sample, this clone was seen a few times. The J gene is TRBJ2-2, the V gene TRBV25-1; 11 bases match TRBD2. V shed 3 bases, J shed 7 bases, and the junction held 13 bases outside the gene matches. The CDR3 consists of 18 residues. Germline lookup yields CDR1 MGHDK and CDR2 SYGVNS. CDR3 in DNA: TGTGCCAGCAGTGACCCCCTAACTAGCGGGGGAAAAAGCGGGGAGCTGTTTTTT. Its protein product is CASSDPLTSGGKSGELFF.

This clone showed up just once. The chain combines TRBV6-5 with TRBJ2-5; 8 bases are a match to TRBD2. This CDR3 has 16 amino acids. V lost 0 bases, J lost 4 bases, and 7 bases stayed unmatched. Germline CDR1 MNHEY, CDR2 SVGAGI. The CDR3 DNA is TGTGCCAGCAGTTACTCGTCCCGGGGGGGCGCAGAGACCCAGTACTTC. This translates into CASSYSSRGGAETQYF.

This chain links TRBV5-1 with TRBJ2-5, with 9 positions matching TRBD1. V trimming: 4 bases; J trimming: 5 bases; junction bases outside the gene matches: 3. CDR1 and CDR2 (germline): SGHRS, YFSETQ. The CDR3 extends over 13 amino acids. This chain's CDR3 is CASSRDRVETQYF. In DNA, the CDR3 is TGCGCCAGCAGCCGGGACAGGGTCGAGACCCAGTACTTC.

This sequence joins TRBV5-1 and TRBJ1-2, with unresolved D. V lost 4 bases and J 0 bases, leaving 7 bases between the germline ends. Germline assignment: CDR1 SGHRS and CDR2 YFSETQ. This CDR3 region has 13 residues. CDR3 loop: CASSTTANYGYTF. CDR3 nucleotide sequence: TGCGCCAGCAGCACCACAGCTAACTATGGCTACACCTTC.

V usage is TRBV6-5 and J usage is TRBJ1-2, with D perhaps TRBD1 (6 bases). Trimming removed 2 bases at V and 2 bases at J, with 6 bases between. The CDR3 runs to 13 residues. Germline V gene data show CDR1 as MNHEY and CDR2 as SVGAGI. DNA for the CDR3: TGTGCCAGCAGTTACCAGGGGAACTATGGCTACACCTTC. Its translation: CASSYQGNYGYTF.